The clone carrying this TCR beta chain was detected only a few times. Total RNA extraction produced at least 6 micrograms (per sample) for the study. This sample was taken from a study of blood T cells in healthy people across ages. Study-level information: Template-switching capture recovered about one barcoded beta molecule per two T cells.

Sample-barcoded 5' priming and a J-beta primer mix drove a second PCR of roughly 6 to 12 cycles. In TCRdb, the 5' RACE reads were re-called with MiXCR into one record per CDR3 protein. Here the sample spans more than 800,000 distinct CDR3 sequences, around 30% being singletons. V was shortened by 1 base and J by 5 bases, with 9 bases between the two germline ends. The CDR3 length is 12 residues. Per the germline V gene, CDR1 is GTSNPN and CDR2 is SVGIG (reference sequence). Sequenced: blood. The V call is TRBV30, the J call TRBJ2-7; D gene unclear. The receptor was isolated from a woman over 75 in good health. CDR3 in amino acids: CAWSALLNEQYF. CDR3 in DNA: TGTGCCTGGAGTGCGCTACTGAACGAGCAGTACTTC.